Shown below are 24 T cell receptor beta chains from a single sample sequenced in a study of T-cell memory formation after mild COVID-19. Using its own MiXCR run on the 5' RACE reads, TCRdb lists one record per CDR3 protein. The data contain approximately 200,000 distinct CDR3 sequences, around 15% of them singletons. The source material was PBMCs or a T cell subset sorted from them (not recorded which). All receptors derive from an adult woman who had mild COVID-19 (a few samples of this study predate the infection). Cell type and time point are not known.

This chain links TRBV6-5 with TRBJ2-1; D possibly corresponds to TRBD1 (6 bases). CDR1 is MNHEY, CDR2 SVGAGI, per germline. CDR3 length: 13 residues. The germline V and J ends were trimmed by 7 bases and 9 bases, with 16 bases remaining between them. DNA for the CDR3: TGTGCCAGCAAACCTACAGGGCCCAGTGAGCAGTTCTTC. It specifies CASKPTGPSEQFF.

As to this clonotype: Germline and junction disagree at one end, which may indicate a read error. V and J are TRBV25-1 and TRBJ1-5; D is unclear. This CDR3 is built from 13 residues. In germline, CDR1 is MGHDK, CDR2 SYGVNS. The DNA for the CDR3 is TGTGCCAGCAGTGGTGGGTTTAATCAGCCCCAGCGTTTT. Translation gives CASSGGFNQPQRF.

The rearrangement joins TRBV7-2 to TRBJ1-5; 9 nucleotides line up with TRBD1. The CDR3 loop spans 17 amino acids. V shed 5 bases and J 4 bases; nucleotides not matched to a gene: 12. Germline loops: CDR1 SGHTA, CDR2 FQGNSA. The CDR3 sequence is CASSRDTTGGRNQPQHF. In DNA form, the CDR3 reads TGTGCCAGCAGCCGAGATACGACAGGGGGAAGGAATCAGCCCCAGCATTTT.

This chain connects TRBV12-3 or TRBV12-4 to TRBJ2-1; 8 bases line up with TRBD2. The ends lost 4 bases at V and 0 bases at J; junction bases unmatched: 2. The CDR3 runs 15 residues. The CDR3 sequence: CASSSREDSYNEQFF. The CDR3 nucleotides read TGTGCCAGCAGTTCGCGGGAGGACTCCTACAATGAGCAGTTCTTC.

V and J are TRBV9 and TRBJ1-3; 8 bases map to TRBD1. The CDR3 has 15 amino acids. Germline V CDR1 and CDR2: SGDLS, YYNGEE. The V segment lost 5 bases and the J segment 0 bases; nucleotides outside the gene matches: 4. For the CDR3, the DNA is TGTGCCAGCAGTGCCACAGGGGGCTCTGGAAACACCATATATTTT. Translation gives CASSATGGSGNTIYF.

This clonotype has just a few counts. The chain employs TRBV2 and TRBJ1-1, with 11 bases fitting TRBD1. Germline V gene sequence: CDR1 SNHLY, CDR2 FYNNEI. Trimming took 6 bases from V and 5 from J; bases not matched to a gene: 5. CDR3 size: 14 residues. The CDR3 protein is CASRDRGQSTEAFF. The CDR3 DNA reads as TGTGCCAGCAGGGACAGGGGGCAGTCGACTGAAGCTTTCTTT.

This clonotype was counted only a few times. The CDR3 region has the DNA TGCGCCAGCAGCTTGGGGACAGGGGTTTCACCCCTCCACTTT. It is translated as CASSLGTGVSPLHF. The chain uses TRBV5-1 and TRBJ1-6, with 9 positions matching TRBD1. Germline V gives CDR1 SGHRS, CDR2 YFSETQ. The CDR3 sequence is 14 residues long. V dropped 0 bases and J dropped 9; count of bases not matched to a gene: 1.

The CDR3 loop is CASSLGLAGGLRTDTQYF. CDR3 DNA sequence: TGTGCCAGCAGCTTAGGACTAGCGGGGGGCCTACGCACAGATACGCAGTATTTT. The rearrangement links TRBV7-6 to TRBJ2-3; 13 bases align to TRBD2. In germline, CDR1 is SGHVS, CDR2 FNYEAQ. The CDR3 sequence is 18 residues long. The V gene end was trimmed by 1 base and the J gene end by 1 base; junction bases not matched to a gene: 5. Full variable domain (remainder filled in from reference TRBV7-6 and TRBJ2-3): GAGVSQSPRYKVTKRGQDVALRCDPISGHVSLYWYRQALGQGPEFLTYFNYEAQQDKSGLPNDRFSAERPEGSISTLTIQRTEQRDSAMYRCASSLGLAGGLRTDTQYFGPGTRLTVL.

This clonotype has ten or more counts. The V call is TRBV29-1, the J call TRBJ2-7; a weak D match, TRBD1 (5 bases). CDR3 length equals 11 residues. Trimming removed 5 bases from V and 4 bases from J, with 9 bases in between. In germline, CDR1 is SQVTM, CDR2 ANQGSEA. CDR3 sequence: CSVSREYEQYF. Written as DNA, the CDR3 is TGCAGCGTTTCCAGGGAATACGAGCAGTACTTC.

The V and J genes are TRBV20-1 and TRBJ1-1; D gene uncertain. With 0 bases removed from V and 0 bases from J, the gap between germline ends came to 14 bases. Germline CDR1 reads DFQATT; CDR2 reads SNEGSKA (reference sequence). The CDR3 contains 16 residues. DNA for the CDR3: TGCAGTGCTAGAGATCAGGCAGACCGAATGAACACTGAAGCTTTCTTT. Translated, it gives CSARDQADRMNTEAFF.

This clonotype was seen only a few times. The chain employs TRBV5-1 and TRBJ1-5; 7 bases match TRBD1. J was trimmed by 1 base and V by 0 bases; bases with no gene match: 7. The CDR3 totals 17 residues. Germline V gives CDR1 SGHRS, CDR2 YFSETQ. In DNA, the CDR3 is TGCGCCAGCAGCTTGGGGCAGGGGGGCTCGAGCAATCAGCCCCAGCATTTT. This encodes CASSLGQGGSSNQPQHF.

This clonotype has at least ten counts. The chain recombines TRBV7-2 with TRBJ2-7; 7 bases agree with TRBD1. Trimming took 5 bases from V and 4 from J; bases not matched to a gene: 5. CDR3 size: 13 residues. Looked up from germline, CDR1 is SGHTA and CDR2 is FQGNSA. The CDR3 sequence is CASSPGTEYEQYF. In DNA, the CDR3 is TGTGCCAGCAGCCCCGGGACAGAATACGAGCAGTACTTC. The complete variable domain, with remaining parts taken from reference TRBV7-2 and TRBJ2-7, reads GAGVSQSPSNKVTEKGKDVELRCDPISGHTALYWYRQSLGQGLEFLIYFQGNSAPDKSGLPSDRFSAERTGGSVSTLTIQRTQQEDSAVYLCASSPGTEYEQYFGPGTRLTVT.

The genes are TRBV6-2 or TRBV6-3 and TRBJ2-3; 7 nucleotides match TRBD1. The CDR3 covers 16 residues. The V gene end was trimmed by 6 bases and the J gene end by 2 bases; junction bases not matched to a gene: 11. Per germline, CDR1 MNHEY and CDR2 SVGEGT. The CDR3 spells CASSHLRGLNTDTQYF. The CDR3 DNA reads TGTGCCAGCAGCCACCTCAGGGGGTTGAACACAGATACGCAGTATTTT.

The CDR3 region is CASSGPGRKYF. DNA of the CDR3: TGTGCCAGCAGCGGCCCGGGTAGGAAGTATTTT. This chain joins TRBV7-3 and TRBJ2-3; the D is unclear. Trimming took off 5 bases at V and 13 bases at J, with 13 bases between the two ends. The CDR3 spans 11 residues. Germline-derived CDR1 and CDR2 are SGHTA and FQGTGA.

The rearrangement links TRBV20-1 to TRBJ2-4; TRBD2 aligns across 12 bases. CDR3 length: 17 residues. Trimming at V came to 5 bases and at J to 1 base, leaving 9 bases not matched to a gene. Germline-derived CDR1 and CDR2 are DFQATT and SNEGSKA (reference sequence). CDR3 region: CSARTSGDELAKNIQYF. The CDR3 nucleotides read TGCAGTGCTCGGACTAGCGGGGACGAACTCGCCAAAAACATTCAGTACTTC.

The rearrangement links TRBV27 to TRBJ1-1; the match to TRBD1 covers 7 bases. The CDR3 is made up of 13 amino acids. Looked up from germline, CDR1 is MNHEY and CDR2 is SMNVEV (reference sequence). V gave up 5 bases and J gave up 8 bases; unmatched junction bases: 8. The CDR3 region is CASSLRQGLEAFF. DNA for the CDR3: TGTGCCAGCAGTCTCCGACAGGGCCTCGAAGCTTTCTTT.

This clonotype was seen repeatedly, ten times or more. V is TRBV25-1 and J is TRBJ2-7; D perhaps matches TRBD2 (5 bases). V dropped 4 bases and J dropped 7 bases, with 11 bases sitting between them. This CDR3 is 12 amino acids long. Germline V gives CDR1 MGHDK, CDR2 SYGVNS. CDR3 amino acids: CASSAPGEEQYF. In DNA form, the CDR3 reads TGTGCCAGCAGTGCCCCCGGGGAGGAGCAGTACTTC.

This clonotype was recorded a few times. This sequence joins TRBV5-1 and TRBJ1-4; D gene unclear. Trimming took 1 base from V and 8 from J, leaving 15 bases between them. Germline CDR1 and CDR2: SGHRS and YFSETQ. This CDR3 is built from 15 residues. The CDR3 DNA follows: TGCGCCAGCAGCTTGTCCGCGGCAGTGAACGAAAAACTGTTTTTT. Translation gives CASSLSAAVNEKLFF. Full variable domain (rest looked up from reference TRBV5-1 and TRBJ1-4): KAGVTQTPRYLIKTRGQQVTLSCSPISGHRSVSWYQQTPGQGLQFLFEYFSETQRNKGNFPGRFSGRQFSNSRSEMNVSTLELGDSALYLCASSLSAAVNEKLFFGSGTQLSVL.

CDR3 in amino acids: CASSPADEQYF. As DNA, the CDR3 is TGTGCCAGCAGCCCAGCCGACGAGCAGTACTTC. The V gene is TRBV7-8, the J gene TRBJ2-7, with D uncertain. This CDR3 spans 11 amino acids. Deletions cut 5 bases from V and 5 bases from J, with 7 bases between. CDR1 SGHVS and CDR2 FQNEAQ come from the germline V gene.

The CDR3 here is CASSSSTEETQYF. CDR3 sequence (DNA): TGCGCCAGCAGTAGTTCGACCGAAGAGACCCAGTACTTC. The rearrangement links TRBV23-1 to TRBJ2-5; D gene unclear. TRBV23-1 is an ORF; its function is uncertain. The V gene lost 5 bases and the J gene lost 3 bases, with 10 bases spanning the gap. The CDR3 has 13 residues.

This clonotype turned up a few times. This chain's CDR3 is CASRGINDRANADTQYF. CDR3 nucleotide sequence: TGTGCCAGCAGGGGCATCAACGACAGGGCGAACGCAGATACGCAGTATTTT. The rearrangement joins TRBV12-3 or TRBV12-4 to TRBJ2-3, with 7 bases fitting TRBD1. This CDR3 spans 17 amino acids. Germline trimming cut 6 bases from V and 4 bases from J; bases unmatched to any gene: 16.

Only a few counts were recorded for this clonotype. The J gene is TRBJ2-7, the V gene TRBV6-5, with D perhaps given as TRBD1 or TRBD2 (6 bases each). The CDR3 is 15 residues long. Germline lookup yields CDR1 MNHEY and CDR2 SVGAGI. V dropped 4 bases and J dropped 1 base, with 14 bases sitting between them. CDR3 nucleotide sequence: TGTGCCAGCAGTTTTCGGGGGCGGAAGTCCTACGAGCAGTACTTC. Encoded protein: CASSFRGRKSYEQYF.

V usage is TRBV12-3 or TRBV12-4 and J usage is TRBJ2-1; possible D gene TRBD2, 6 bases. CDR3 length: 15 residues. V shed 5 bases and J shed 4 bases, with 15 bases lying between them. CDR3 in DNA: TGTGCCAGCAGTCCCCCTGGGCGGGGTTACAATGAGCAGTTCTTC. Its translation is CASSPPGRGYNEQFF.

The chain joins TRBV6-2 or TRBV6-3 to TRBJ2-7; a possible D gene is TRBD2 (5 bases). The CDR3 contains 17 residues. The V gene's germline CDR1 is MNHEY and CDR2 SVGEGT. The V and J ends lost 0 bases and 2 bases respectively, with 17 bases between them. This CDR3 reads CASSYSGGPRETYEQYF. Here the CDR3 DNA reads TGTGCCAGCAGTTACTCAGGCGGGCCTAGAGAGACCTACGAGCAGTACTTC.